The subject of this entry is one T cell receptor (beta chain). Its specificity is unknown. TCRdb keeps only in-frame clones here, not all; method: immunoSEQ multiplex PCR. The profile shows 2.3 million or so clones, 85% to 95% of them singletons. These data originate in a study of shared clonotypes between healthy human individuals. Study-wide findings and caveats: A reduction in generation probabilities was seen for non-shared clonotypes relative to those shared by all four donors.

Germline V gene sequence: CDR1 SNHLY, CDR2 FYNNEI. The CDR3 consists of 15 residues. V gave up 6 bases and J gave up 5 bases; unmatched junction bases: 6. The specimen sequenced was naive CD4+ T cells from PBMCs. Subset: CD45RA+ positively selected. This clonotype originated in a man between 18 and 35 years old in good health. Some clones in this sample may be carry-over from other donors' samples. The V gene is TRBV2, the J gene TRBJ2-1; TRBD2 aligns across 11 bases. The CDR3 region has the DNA TGTGCCAGCAGAGGGAAGGGACTAGCGGACAATGAGCAGTTCTTC. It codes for CASRGKGLADNEQFF.